These T cell receptor beta chains were read from a single sample in a study of blood T cell repertoires in COVID-19. This table comes from immunoSEQ multiplex PCR, and its TCRdb copy is limited to in-frame clones, with some not included. The table shows roughly 250,000 clones, with roughly 82% occurring only once. Sequencing input: peripheral blood. The receptors stem from a woman aged 80 or over with active or convalescent COVID-19. CDR3s include the opening cysteine and the closing phenylalanine or tryptophan. Each record gives: V gene, J gene, clone size, D gene, CDR3 protein, CDR3 DNA. D genes are given only for firm matches. For some rows the clone size is stated as once, few or many, or as a class when expanded; others skip it.

v_call: TRBV28
j_call: TRBJ1-5
clone_size: .
d_call: TRBD1
cdr3_aa: CASSLPQGRYSNQPQHF
cdr3_nt: TGTGCCAGCAGTTTACCACAGGGGCGATATAGCAATCAGCCCCAGCATTTT

v_call: TRBV5-6
j_call: TRBJ2-5
clone_size: .
d_call: .
cdr3_aa: CASSLVLSSGLETQYF
cdr3_nt: TGTGCCAGCAGCTTGGTGCTCAGTTCCGGACTGGAGACCCAGTACTTC

v_call: TRBV27
j_call: TRBJ1-1
clone_size: .
d_call: TRBD1
cdr3_aa: CASNLQGAGRGAFF
cdr3_nt: TGTGCCAGCAACTTACAGGGGGCAGGTCGCGGAGCTTTCTTT

v_call: TRBV20-1
j_call: TRBJ2-7
clone_size: .
d_call: .
cdr3_aa: CSASPQGYEQYF
cdr3_nt: TGCAGTGCTAGTCCGCAGGGCTACGAGCAGTACTTC

v_call: TRBV19
j_call: TRBJ2-7
clone_size: .
d_call: TRBD2
cdr3_aa: CASSTRTSGTYEQYF
cdr3_nt: TGTGCCAGTAGTACGAGGACTAGCGGCACCTACGAGCAGTACTTC

v_call: TRBV6-2/TRBV6-3
j_call: TRBJ2-3
clone_size: .
d_call: .
cdr3_aa: CASSPQRTGTDTQYF
cdr3_nt: TGTGCCAGCAGTCCACAAAGGACAGGCACAGATACGCAGTATTTT

v_call: TRBV6-1
j_call: TRBJ1-1
clone_size: .
d_call: .
cdr3_aa: CASSEQRGIEAFF
cdr3_nt: TGTGCCAGCAGTGAACAAAGGGGGATTGAAGCTTTCTTT

v_call: TRBV3-1/TRBV3-2
j_call: TRBJ2-5
clone_size: .
d_call: TRBD2
cdr3_aa: CASSQDPSGGGQETQYF
cdr3_nt: TGTGCCAGCAGCCAAGATCCTAGCGGGGGAGGTCAAGAGACCCAGTACTTC

v_call: TRBV5-6
j_call: TRBJ2-3
clone_size: once
d_call: .
cdr3_aa: CASSVDRSTDTQYF
cdr3_nt: TGTGCCAGCAGCGTCGACAGGAGCACAGATACGCAGTATTTT

v_call: TRBV18
j_call: TRBJ2-1
clone_size: .
d_call: TRBD2
cdr3_aa: CASSPPSSGRTYNEQFF
cdr3_nt: TGTGCCAGCTCACCACCGAGTAGCGGGAGAACGTACAATGAGCAGTTCTTC

v_call: TRBV10-3
j_call: TRBJ2-7
clone_size: .
d_call: TRBD1
cdr3_aa: CAITQRTGGAVNEQYF
cdr3_nt: TGTGCCATCACCCAACGTACAGGGGGCGCCGTAAACGAGCAGTACTTC

v_call: TRBV28
j_call: TRBJ1-5
clone_size: once
d_call: TRBD1
cdr3_aa: CASSFTRGRKPQHF
cdr3_nt: TGTGCCAGCAGTTTCACCAGGGGGCGGAAGCCCCAGCATTTT

v_call: TRBV5-1
j_call: TRBJ1-1
clone_size: once
d_call: .
cdr3_aa: CASSFGSADTEAFF
cdr3_nt: TGCGCCAGCAGCTTCGGGAGCGCGGACACTGAAGCTTTCTTT

v_call: TRBV6-5
j_call: TRBJ1-2
clone_size: .
d_call: .
cdr3_aa: CASSYSAFSYGYTF
cdr3_nt: TGTGCCAGCAGTTACTCTGCATTCAGCTATGGCTACACCTTC

v_call: TRBV6-6
j_call: TRBJ1-1
clone_size: .
d_call: .
cdr3_aa: CASSYGQTNTEAFF
cdr3_nt: TGTGCCAGCAGTTATGGGCAGACAAACACTGAAGCTTTCTTT

v_call: TRBV4-1
j_call: TRBJ2-7
clone_size: .
d_call: .
cdr3_aa: CASSQDLGSSYEQYF
cdr3_nt: TGCGCCAGCAGCCAAGATCTTGGCAGCTCCTACGAGCAGTACTTC

v_call: TRBV7-2
j_call: TRBJ1-1
clone_size: few
d_call: .
cdr3_aa: CASSSEGNPNTEAFF
cdr3_nt: TGTGCCAGCAGCTCGGAGGGAAACCCTAACACTGAAGCTTTCTTT